This T cell receptor (beta chain) was sequenced during a study of memory CD4+ T cells and cytomegalovirus serostatus. Study at large: Of the healthy Belgian adults, several were CMV seropositive and around 22 seronegative.

This clone came up once. The antigen remains unidentified. Single viable CD3+CD4+CD8-CD45RO+ cells were sorted as the memory CD4+ T cells. CD4+ T cells were isolated by positive magnetic selection. TCRdb's copy holds only in-frame clones and misses some; the assay was immunoSEQ multiplex PCR. The data contain tens of thousands of clones, 79% of them singletons. Germline CDR1 reads GTSNPN; CDR2 reads SVGIG (reference sequence). This CDR3 is built from 13 residues. The V segment lost 5 bases and the J segment 6 bases; nucleotides outside the gene matches: 7. Findings and limits, study-wide: The CMV-associated TCR signature appears largely within the CD4+ memory repertoire.

This sequence joins TRBV30 and TRBJ2-1; 7 nucleotides match TRBD2. The source is an adult in good health and CMV-seronegative. The sample taken for sequencing was memory CD4+ T cells from blood. The chain's CDR3 is CAWAGLRANEQFF. CDR3 DNA sequence: TGTGCCTGGGCGGGACTAAGAGCCAATGAGCAGTTCTTC.